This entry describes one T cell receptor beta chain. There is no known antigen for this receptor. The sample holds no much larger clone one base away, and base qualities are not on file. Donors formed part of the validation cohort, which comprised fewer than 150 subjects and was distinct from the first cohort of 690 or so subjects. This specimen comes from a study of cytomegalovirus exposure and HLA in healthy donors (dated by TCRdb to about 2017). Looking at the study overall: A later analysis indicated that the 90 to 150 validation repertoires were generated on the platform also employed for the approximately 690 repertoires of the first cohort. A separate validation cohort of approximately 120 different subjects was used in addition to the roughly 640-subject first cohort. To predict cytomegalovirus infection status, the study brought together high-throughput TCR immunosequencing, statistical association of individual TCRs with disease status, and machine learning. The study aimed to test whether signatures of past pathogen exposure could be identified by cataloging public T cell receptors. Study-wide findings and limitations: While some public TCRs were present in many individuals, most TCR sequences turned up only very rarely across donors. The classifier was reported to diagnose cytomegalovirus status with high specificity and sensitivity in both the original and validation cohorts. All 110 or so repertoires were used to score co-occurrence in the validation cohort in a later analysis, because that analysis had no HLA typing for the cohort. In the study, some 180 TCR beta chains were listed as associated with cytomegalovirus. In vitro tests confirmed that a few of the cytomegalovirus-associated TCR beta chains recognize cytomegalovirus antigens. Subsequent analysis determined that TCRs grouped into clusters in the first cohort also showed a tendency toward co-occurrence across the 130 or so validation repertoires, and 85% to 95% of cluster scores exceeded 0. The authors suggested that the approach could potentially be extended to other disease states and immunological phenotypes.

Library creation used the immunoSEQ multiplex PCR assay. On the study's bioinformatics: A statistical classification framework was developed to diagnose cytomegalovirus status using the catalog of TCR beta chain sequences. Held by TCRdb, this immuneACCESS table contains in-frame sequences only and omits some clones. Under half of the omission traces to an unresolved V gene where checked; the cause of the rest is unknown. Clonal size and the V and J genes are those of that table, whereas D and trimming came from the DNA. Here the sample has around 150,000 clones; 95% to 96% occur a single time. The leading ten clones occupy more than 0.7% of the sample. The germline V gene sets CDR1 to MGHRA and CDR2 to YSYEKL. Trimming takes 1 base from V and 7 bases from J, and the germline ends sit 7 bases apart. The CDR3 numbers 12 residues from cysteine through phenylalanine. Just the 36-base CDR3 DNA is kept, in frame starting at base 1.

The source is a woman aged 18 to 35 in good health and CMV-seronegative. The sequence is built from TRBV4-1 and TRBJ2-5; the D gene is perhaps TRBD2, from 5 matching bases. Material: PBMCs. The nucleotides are TGCGCCAGCAGCCAAGGGGCGGGGACCCAGTACTTC. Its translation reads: CASSQGAGTQYF.